These 3 T cell receptor beta chains were all obtained from the same sample, sequenced in a study of cytomegalovirus exposure and HLA in healthy donors. In the PCR, 60 Vbeta and 13 Jbeta primers were used. Measured with immunoSEQ multiplex PCR; TCRdb has only the in-frame clones, and not every one. The table includes about 230,000 clones, around 80% detected once. Input material: PBMCs. The receptors shown here come from a woman in her 40s in good health and CMV-seronegative.

The J gene is TRBJ2-7, the V gene TRBV28; TRBD1 matches 8 bases. The CDR3 length is 15 residues. CDR1 is MDHEN and CDR2 is SYDVKM in the germline V gene. V was pared by 6 bases and J by 5 bases, with 12 bases of the junction left unmatched. In DNA form, the CDR3 reads TGTGCCAGCAGCCTCACTGACAGGGGATTGGACGAGCAGTACTTC. It codes for CASSLTDRGLDEQYF.

This clone turned up a few times. This chain links TRBV6-5 with TRBJ1-4; weak D call: TRBD1 (6 bases). Germline V gene lookup returns CDR1 MNHEY and CDR2 SVGAGI. V lost 2 bases, J lost 1 base, and 11 bases lay in between. The CDR3 is 16 residues long. CDR3 nucleotide sequence: TGTGCCAGCAGTTACCGACTACAGGGAACTAATGAAAAACTGTTTTTT. Protein product: CASSYRLQGTNEKLFF.

V usage is TRBV7-3 and J usage is TRBJ2-1; D remains unclear. V was clipped by 4 bases and J by 5 bases, with 6 bases between them. From germline, CDR1 is SGHTA and CDR2 FQGTGA. This CDR3 is 12 amino acids long. CDR3 loop: CASSSGHNEQFF. The CDR3 coding sequence is TGTGCCAGCAGCTCTGGCCACAATGAGCAGTTCTTC.